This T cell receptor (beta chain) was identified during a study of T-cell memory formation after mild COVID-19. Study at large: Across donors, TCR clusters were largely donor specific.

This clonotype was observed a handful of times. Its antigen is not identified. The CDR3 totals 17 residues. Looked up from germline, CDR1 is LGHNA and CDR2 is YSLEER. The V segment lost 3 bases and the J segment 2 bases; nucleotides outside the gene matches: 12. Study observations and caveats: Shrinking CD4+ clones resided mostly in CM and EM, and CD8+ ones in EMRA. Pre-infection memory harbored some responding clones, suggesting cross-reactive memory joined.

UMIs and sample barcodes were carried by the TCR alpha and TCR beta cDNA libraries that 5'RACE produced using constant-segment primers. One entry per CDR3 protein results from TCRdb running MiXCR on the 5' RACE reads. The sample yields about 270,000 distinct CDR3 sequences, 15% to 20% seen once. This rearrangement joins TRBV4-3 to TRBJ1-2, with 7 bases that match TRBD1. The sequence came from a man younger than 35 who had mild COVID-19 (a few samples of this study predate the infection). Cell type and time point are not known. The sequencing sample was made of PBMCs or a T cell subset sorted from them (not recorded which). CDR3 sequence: CASSQAILGTDNYGYTF. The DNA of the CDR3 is TGCGCCAGCAGCCAGGCAATTCTCGGGACAGACAACTATGGCTACACCTTC.